The present T cell receptor beta chain was sequenced within a study of blood T cell repertoires in COVID-19. Study details: Whether acute or convalescent, the COVID-19 samples came from the United States, Italy and Spain. T cells, B-cell-depleted T cells, or PBMCs supplied cDNA or gDNA.

V shed 3 bases and J shed 12 bases, with 18 bases lying between them. The CDR3 has 15 amino acids. Germline V gives CDR1 KGHSH, CDR2 LQKENI. This clone was found once. In the authors' workflow: Reference gene primer amplification in the assay estimated nucleated cell counts. TCRdb's table, derived via immunoSEQ multiplex PCR, lists solely in-frame clones and lacks some. The DNA was the basis for D and trimming; V, J and clone size are from that table. Altogether 200,000 to 250,000 clones are present, 84% being singletons, with the ten largest covering 4%. The sample comprised peripheral blood. The chain couples TRBV18 to TRBJ1-6; maybe TRBD1 (5 bases). The TCR originated in a man in his fifties or sixties with acute or convalescent COVID-19. CDR3 sequence (DNA): TGTGCCAGCTCACCCTCCGGGACTGGGATTGTACCCCTCCACTTT. This encodes CASSPSGTGIVPLHF.